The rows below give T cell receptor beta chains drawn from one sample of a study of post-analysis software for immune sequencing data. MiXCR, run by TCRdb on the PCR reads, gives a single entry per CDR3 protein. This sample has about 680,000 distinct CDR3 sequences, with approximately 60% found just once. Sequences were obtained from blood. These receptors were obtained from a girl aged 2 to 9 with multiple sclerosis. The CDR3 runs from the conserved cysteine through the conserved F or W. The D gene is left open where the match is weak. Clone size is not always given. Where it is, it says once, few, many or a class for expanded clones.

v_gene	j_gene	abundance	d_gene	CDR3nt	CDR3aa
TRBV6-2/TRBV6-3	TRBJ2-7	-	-	TGTCCCAAGGGATCCTACGAGCAGTACTTC	CPKGSYEQYF
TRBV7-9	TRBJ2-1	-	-	TGTGCCAGCAGCGCTCCCTACAATGAGCAGTTCTTC	CASSAPYNEQFF
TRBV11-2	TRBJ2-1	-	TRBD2	TGTGCCAGCAGACCGACTAGCGGGAGGAACAATGAGCAGTTCTTC	CASRPTSGRNNEQFF
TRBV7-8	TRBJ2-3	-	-	TGTGCCAGCAGCCAAATTAGCCACCGTCTAGTGGGAGATACGCAGTATTTT	CASSQISHRLVGDTQYF
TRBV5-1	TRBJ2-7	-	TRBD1	TGCGCCAGCAGCGGACAGGGGAACGGCTACGAGCAGTACTTC	CASSGQGNGYEQYF
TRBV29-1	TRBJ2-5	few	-	TGCAGCGTTGAGCCGTGGATACGGGAGACCCAGTACTTC	CSVEPWIRETQYF
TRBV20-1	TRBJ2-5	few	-	TGCAGTGCTGCCAGGGATATCCAAGAGACCCAGTACTTC	CSAARDIQETQYF
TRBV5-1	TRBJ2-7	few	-	TGCGCCAGCAGCTCAGTCAGGACATCGGCCTACGAGCAGTACTTC	CASSSVRTSAYEQYF
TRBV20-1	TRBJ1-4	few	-	TGCAGTGCTAGTGGGCAGCTTAATGAAAAACTGTTTTTT	CSASGQLNEKLFF
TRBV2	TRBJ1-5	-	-	TGTGCCAGCAGCAGGGTCACTCAGCCCCAGCATTTT	CASSRVTQPQHF
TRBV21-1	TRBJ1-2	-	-	TGTGCCAGCAGCAAAGGTGGCTGTTTTAACTATGGCTACACCTTC	CASSKGGCFNYGYTF
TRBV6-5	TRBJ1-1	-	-	TGTGCCAGCAGTTCCAGGGGTATTCGAACTACTGAAGCTTTCTTT	CASSSRGIRTTEAFF
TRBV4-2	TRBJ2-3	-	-	TGTGCCAGCAGCCCCGGGGACGGGTGCACAGATACGCAGTATTTT	CASSPGDGCTDTQYF
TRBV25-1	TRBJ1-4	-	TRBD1	TGTGCCAGCAGTGCAACTACCGGGACAGGGGATGAAAAACTGTTTTTT	CASSATTGTGDEKLFF
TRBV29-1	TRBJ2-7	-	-	TGCAGCGTTGAAAAGGCTTCGGGCGAGCAGTACTTC	CSVEKASGEQYF
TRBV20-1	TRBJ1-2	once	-	TGCAGTGCTATGCCTACAGGGATGTACTATGGCTACACCTTC	CSAMPTGMYYGYTF
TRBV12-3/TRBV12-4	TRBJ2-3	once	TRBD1	TGTGCCAGCAGAACGGGACAGGGAAGCACAGATACGCAGTATTTT	CASRTGQGSTDTQYF
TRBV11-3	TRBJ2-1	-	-	TGTGCCAGCAGTGAGGGGTTTGAAAATGAGCAGTTCTTC	CASSEGFENEQFF
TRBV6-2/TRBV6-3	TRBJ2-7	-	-	TGTGCCAGCAGTTACTCTGCTGTGAGCTCCTACGAGCAGTACTTC	CASSYSAVSSYEQYF
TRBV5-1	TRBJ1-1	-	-	TGCGCCAGTACCCTATTACCCGAAGGAAACACTGAAGCTTTCTTT	CASTLLPEGNTEAFF
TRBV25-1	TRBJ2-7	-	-	TGTGCCAGCAGTGACCCGACACGGGGCTACGAGCAGTACTTC	CASSDPTRGYEQYF
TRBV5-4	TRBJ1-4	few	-	TGTGCCAGCAGCTTGCAGGGCCGTGCAACTAATGAAAAACTGTTTTTT	CASSLQGRATNEKLFF
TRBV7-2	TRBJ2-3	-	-	TGTGCCAGCAGCTTATACGTCGAGGGGAGCACAGATACGCAGTATTTT	CASSLYVEGSTDTQYF
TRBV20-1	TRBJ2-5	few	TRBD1	TGCAGTGCTAGAGATCCCGGACAGGGGCAAGAGACCCAGTACTTC	CSARDPGQGQETQYF